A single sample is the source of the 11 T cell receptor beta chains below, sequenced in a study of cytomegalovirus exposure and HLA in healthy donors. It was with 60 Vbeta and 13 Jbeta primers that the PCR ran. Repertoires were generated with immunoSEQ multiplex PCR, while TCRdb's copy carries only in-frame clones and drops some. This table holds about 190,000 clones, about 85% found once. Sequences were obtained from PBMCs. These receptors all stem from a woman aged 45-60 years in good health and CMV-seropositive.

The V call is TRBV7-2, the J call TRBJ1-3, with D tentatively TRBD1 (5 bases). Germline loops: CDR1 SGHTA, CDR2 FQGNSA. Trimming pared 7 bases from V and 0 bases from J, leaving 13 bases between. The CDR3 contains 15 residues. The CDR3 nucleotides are TGTGCCAGCAAGAAACCGGGGGGCTCTGGAAACACCATATATTTT. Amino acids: CASKKPGGSGNTIYF.

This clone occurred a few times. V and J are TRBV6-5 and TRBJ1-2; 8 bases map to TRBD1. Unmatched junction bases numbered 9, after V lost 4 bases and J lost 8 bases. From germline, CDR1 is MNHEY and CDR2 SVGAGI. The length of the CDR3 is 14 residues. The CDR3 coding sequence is TGTGCCAGCAGTTTCAAAACAGGGGGAGGCGGCTACACCTTC. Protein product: CASSFKTGGGGYTF.

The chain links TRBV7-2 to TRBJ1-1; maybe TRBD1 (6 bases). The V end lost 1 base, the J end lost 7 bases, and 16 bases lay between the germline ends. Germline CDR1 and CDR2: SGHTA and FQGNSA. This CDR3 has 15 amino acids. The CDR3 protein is CASSLDRVSSSEAFF. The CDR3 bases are TGTGCCAGCAGCTTAGACAGGGTGAGTTCGAGTGAAGCTTTCTTT.

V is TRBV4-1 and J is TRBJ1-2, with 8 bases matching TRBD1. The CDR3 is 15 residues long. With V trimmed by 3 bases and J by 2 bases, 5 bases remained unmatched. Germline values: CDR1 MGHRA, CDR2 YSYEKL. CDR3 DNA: TGCGCCAGCAGCCATCCGGGACAGGACAACTATGGCTACACCTTC. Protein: CASSHPGQDNYGYTF.

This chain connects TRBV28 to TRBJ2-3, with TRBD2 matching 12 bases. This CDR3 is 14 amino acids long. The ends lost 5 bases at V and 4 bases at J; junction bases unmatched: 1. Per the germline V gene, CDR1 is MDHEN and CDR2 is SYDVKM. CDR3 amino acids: CASSLAGGSDTQYF. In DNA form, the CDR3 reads TGTGCCAGCAGTCTAGCGGGGGGGTCAGATACGCAGTATTTT.

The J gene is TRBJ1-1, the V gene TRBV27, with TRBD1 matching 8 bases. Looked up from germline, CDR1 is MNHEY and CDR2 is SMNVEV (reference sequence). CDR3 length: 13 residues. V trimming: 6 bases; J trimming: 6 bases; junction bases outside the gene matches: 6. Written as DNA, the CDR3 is TGTGCCAGCAGGCCCGGACAGGGAGCTGAAGCTTTCTTT. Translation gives CASRPGQGAEAFF.

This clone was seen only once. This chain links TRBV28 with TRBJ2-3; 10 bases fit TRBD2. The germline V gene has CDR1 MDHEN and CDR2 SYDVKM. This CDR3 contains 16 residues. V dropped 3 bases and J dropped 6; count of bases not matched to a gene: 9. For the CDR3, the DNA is TGTGCCAGCAGTTTCAGCGGGGGGGTTTTTTTGGATACGCAGTATTTT. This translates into CASSFSGGVFLDTQYF.

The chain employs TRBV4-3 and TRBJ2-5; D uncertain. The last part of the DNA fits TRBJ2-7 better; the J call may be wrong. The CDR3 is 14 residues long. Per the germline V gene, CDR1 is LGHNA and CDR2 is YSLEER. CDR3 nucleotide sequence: TGCGCCAGCAGCCCTACCGGGTACTCCTACGAGCAGTACTTC. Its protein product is CASSPTGYSYEQYF.

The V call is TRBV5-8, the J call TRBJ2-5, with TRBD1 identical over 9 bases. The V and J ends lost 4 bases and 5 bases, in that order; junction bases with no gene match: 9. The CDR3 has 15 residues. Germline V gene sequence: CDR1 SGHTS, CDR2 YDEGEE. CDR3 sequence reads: CASSRKGQGRETQYF. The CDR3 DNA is TGTGCCAGCAGCCGGAAGGGACAGGGAAGGGAGACCCAGTACTTC.

The CDR3, as DNA: TGTGCCAGCAGTCTGGGACTGACGAACACTGAAGCTTTCTTT. It specifies CASSLGLTNTEAFF. V gene TRBV6-6 combines with J gene TRBJ1-1; D is perhaps TRBD1 (5 bases). From germline, CDR1 is MNHNY and CDR2 SVGAGI (reference sequence). CDR3 length: 14 residues. V was cut by 5 bases and J by 1 base, with 11 bases left in between.

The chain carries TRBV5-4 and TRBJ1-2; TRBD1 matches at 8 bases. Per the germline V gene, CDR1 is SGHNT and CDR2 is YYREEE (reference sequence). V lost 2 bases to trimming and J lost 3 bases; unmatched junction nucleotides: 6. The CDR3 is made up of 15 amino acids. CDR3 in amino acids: CASSLGQGVDYGYTF. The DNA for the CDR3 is TGTGCCAGCAGCTTAGGACAGGGAGTAGACTATGGCTACACCTTC.